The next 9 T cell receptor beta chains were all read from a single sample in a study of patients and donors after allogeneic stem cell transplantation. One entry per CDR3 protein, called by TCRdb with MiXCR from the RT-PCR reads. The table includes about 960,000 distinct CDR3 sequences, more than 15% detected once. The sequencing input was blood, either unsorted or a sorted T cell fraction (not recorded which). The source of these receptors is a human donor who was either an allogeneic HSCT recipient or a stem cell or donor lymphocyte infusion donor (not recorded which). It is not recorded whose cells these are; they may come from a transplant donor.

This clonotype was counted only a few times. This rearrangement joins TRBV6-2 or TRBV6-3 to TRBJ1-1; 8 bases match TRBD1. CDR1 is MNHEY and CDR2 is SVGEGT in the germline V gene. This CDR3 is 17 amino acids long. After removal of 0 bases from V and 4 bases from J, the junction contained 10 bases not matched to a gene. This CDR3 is CASSYSAGGVGPTEAFF. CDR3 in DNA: TGTGCCAGCAGTTACTCGGCAGGGGGCGTAGGTCCCACTGAAGCTTTCTTT.

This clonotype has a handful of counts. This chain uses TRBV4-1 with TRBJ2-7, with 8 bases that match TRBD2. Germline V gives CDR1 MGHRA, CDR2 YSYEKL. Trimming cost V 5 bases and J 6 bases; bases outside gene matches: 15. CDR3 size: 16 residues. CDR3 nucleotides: TGCGCCAGCAGCAAAGTCTCTAGCGGGTCTGATGGCGAGCAGTACTTC. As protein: CASSKVSSGSDGEQYF.

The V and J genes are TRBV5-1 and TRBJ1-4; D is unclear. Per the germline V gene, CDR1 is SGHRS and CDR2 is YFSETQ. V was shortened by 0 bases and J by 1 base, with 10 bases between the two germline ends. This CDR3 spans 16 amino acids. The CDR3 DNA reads TGCGCCAGCAGCTTGGATGGGTATGGAACTAATGAAAAACTGTTTTTT. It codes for CASSLDGYGTNEKLFF.

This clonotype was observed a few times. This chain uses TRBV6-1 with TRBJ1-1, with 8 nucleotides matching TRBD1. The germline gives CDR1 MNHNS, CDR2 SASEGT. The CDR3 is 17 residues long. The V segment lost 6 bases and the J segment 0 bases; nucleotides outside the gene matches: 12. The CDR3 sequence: CASSRRQGWVLNTEAFF. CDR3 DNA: TGTGCCAGCAGCCGCAGACAGGGGTGGGTATTGAACACTGAAGCTTTCTTT.

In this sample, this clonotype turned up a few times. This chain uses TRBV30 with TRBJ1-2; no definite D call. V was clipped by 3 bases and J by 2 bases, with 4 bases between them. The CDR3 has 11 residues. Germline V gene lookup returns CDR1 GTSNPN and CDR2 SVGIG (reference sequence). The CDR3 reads CAWRENYGYTF. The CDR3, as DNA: TGTGCCTGGAGGGAGAACTATGGCTACACCTTC.

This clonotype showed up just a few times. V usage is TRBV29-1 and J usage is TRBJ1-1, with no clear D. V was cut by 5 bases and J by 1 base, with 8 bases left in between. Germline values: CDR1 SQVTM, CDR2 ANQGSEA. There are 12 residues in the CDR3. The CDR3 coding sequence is TGCAGCGTTTGGTTTAGGAACACTGAAGCTTTCTTT. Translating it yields CSVWFRNTEAFF. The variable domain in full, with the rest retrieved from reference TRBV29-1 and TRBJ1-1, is SAVISQKPSRDICQRGTSLTIQCQVDSQVTMMFWYRQQPGQSLTLIATANQGSEATYESGFVIDKFPISRPNLTFSTLTVSNMSPEDSSIYLCSVWFRNTEAFFGQGTRLTVV.

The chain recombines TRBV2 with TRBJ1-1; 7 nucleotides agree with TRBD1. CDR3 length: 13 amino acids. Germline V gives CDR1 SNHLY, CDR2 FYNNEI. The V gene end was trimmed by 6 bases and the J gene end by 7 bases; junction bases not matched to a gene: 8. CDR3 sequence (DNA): TGTGCCAGCAGGCGAGACAGGGAGGGTGAAGCTTTCTTT. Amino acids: CASRRDREGEAFF.

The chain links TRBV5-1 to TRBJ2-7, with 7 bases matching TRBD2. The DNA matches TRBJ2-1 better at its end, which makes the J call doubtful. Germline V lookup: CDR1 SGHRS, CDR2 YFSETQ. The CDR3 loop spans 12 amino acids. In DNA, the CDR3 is TGCGCCAGCAGCCCTAGCGGTTACGAGCAGTTCTTC. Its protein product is CASSPSGYEQFF.

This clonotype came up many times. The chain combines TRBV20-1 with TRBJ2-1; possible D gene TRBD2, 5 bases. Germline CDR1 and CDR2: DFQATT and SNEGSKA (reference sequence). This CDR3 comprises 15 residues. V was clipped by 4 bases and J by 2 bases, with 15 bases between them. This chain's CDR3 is CSATFMDFPYNEQFF. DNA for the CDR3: TGCAGTGCTACATTTATGGACTTCCCCTACAATGAGCAGTTCTTC.